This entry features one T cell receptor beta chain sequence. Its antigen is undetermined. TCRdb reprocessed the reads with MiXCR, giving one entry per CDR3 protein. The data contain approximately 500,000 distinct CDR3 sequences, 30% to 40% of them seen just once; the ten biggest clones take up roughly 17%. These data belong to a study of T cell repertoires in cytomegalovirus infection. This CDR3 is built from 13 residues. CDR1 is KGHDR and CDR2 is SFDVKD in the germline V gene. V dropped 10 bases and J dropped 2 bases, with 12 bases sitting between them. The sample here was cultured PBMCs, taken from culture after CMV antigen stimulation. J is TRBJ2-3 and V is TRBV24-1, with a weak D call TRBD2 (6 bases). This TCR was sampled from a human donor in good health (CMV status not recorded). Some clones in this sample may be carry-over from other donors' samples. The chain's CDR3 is CATSGTFTDTQYF. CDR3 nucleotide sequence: TGTGCCACGTCCGGGACTTTCACAGATACGCAGTATTTT.